The 18 T cell receptor beta chains listed next were all sequenced from one sample in a study of blood T cell repertoires in COVID-19. Using immunoSEQ multiplex PCR, the repertoire was profiled, and TCRdb retains in-frame clones only, with some absent. The sample has 44,000 or so clones; 69% are singletons. Sequencing input: peripheral blood. The receptors were gathered from an elderly man with acute or convalescent COVID-19.

CDR3: CASSRNRDREDYGYTF. CDR3 bases: TGTGCCAGCAGCCGGAACCGGGACAGGGAAGACTATGGCTACACCTTC. The chain recombines TRBV7-3 with TRBJ1-2, with 9 bases that match TRBD1. In germline, CDR1 is SGHTA, CDR2 FQGTGA. Germline trimming cut 5 bases from V and 3 bases from J; bases unmatched to any gene: 10. The CDR3 runs 16 residues.

The rearrangement links TRBV9 to TRBJ1-3; maybe TRBD1 (6 bases). Trimming removed 0 bases at V and 4 bases at J, with 8 bases between. CDR1 and CDR2 (germline): SGDLS, YYNGEE. The CDR3 spans 14 residues. The CDR3 coding sequence is TGTGCCAGCAGCGTAGCACAGGGAGGAAACACCATATATTTT. Amino acid sequence: CASSVAQGGNTIYF.

The V and J genes are TRBV5-1 and TRBJ2-7; TRBD1 matches 12 bases. The CDR3 contains 15 residues. Per germline, CDR1 SGHRS and CDR2 YFSETQ. The V and J ends lost 4 bases and 2 bases, in that order; junction bases with no gene match: 4. The CDR3, as DNA: TGCGCCAGCAGCCTGGGGACAGGGGGCACCTACGAGCAGTACTTC. It translates to CASSLGTGGTYEQYF.

This rearrangement joins TRBV5-6 to TRBJ1-1, with a weak D call TRBD1 (5 bases). Trimming cost V 4 bases and J 0 bases, with 16 bases left between them. Germline CDR1 reads SGHDT; CDR2 reads YYEEEE. The CDR3 loop spans 16 amino acids. This CDR3 is CASSADRVRLNTEAFF. CDR3 sequence (DNA): TGTGCCAGCAGCGCCGACAGAGTCCGGCTGAACACTGAAGCTTTCTTT.

With regard to this clone: At one end, the junction sequence differs from germline, possibly due to a read error. The CDR3 DNA reads TGTGCCAGCAGTGACTCCGGGACAGGGGATACTGAAGCTTTCTTT. It codes for CASSDSGTGDTEAFF. The V gene is TRBV6-2 or TRBV6-3, the J gene TRBJ1-1; 10 bases fit TRBD1. The CDR3 runs to 15 residues. Germline assignment: CDR1 MNHEY and CDR2 SVGEGT.

The chain carries TRBV6-5 and TRBJ2-2, with a tentative D call TRBD2 (7 bases). Trimming pared 5 bases from V and 3 bases from J, leaving 13 bases between. There are 15 residues in the CDR3. Germline V CDR1 and CDR2: MNHEY, SVGAGI. The CDR3 loop is CASSTGGHDTGELFF. CDR3 coding DNA: TGTGCCAGCAGTACGGGGGGACACGACACCGGGGAGCTGTTTTTT.

The chain joins TRBV9 to TRBJ1-6; D is perhaps TRBD1 (5 bases). The V gene's germline CDR1 is SGDLS and CDR2 YYNGEE. This CDR3 has 14 amino acids. V lost 0 bases and J 10 bases, leaving 11 bases between the germline ends. The CDR3 coding sequence is TGTGCCAGCAGCGTAGCTACTGGGGGGTCACCCCTCCACTTT. Translating it yields CASSVATGGSPLHF.

This clone was counted between two and nine times. The gene calls are TRBV5-1 and TRBJ2-1; 8 bases are shared with TRBD2. J lost 4 bases, V lost 2 bases, and 5 bases had no gene match. Germline CDR1 is SGHRS and CDR2 is YFSETQ. This CDR3 region has 15 residues. CDR3 sequence reads: CASSLGAGGYNEQFF. In nucleotides, the CDR3 is TGCGCCAGCAGCTTAGGCGCGGGGGGATACAATGAGCAGTTCTTC.

This clone was detected once. V and J are TRBV29-1 and TRBJ1-6; D not certain. This CDR3 spans 13 amino acids. Germline V gives CDR1 SQVTM, CDR2 ANQGSEA. V was shortened by 5 bases and J by 0 bases, with 5 bases between the two germline ends. CDR3 region: CSVRSSYNSPLHF. In nucleotides, the CDR3 is TGCAGCGTTCGGAGCTCCTATAATTCACCCCTCCACTTT.

This clone has a single count. The chain uses TRBV28 and TRBJ2-1; 11 nucleotides align to TRBD2. CDR1 and CDR2 (germline): MDHEN, SYDVKM. V shed 5 bases and J 0 bases; nucleotides not matched to a gene: 3. The CDR3 runs 16 residues. The CDR3 here is CASSLLAGGSYNEQFF. DNA for the CDR3: TGTGCCAGCAGTCTCCTAGCGGGAGGCTCCTACAATGAGCAGTTCTTC. The variable domain in full, with the rest retrieved from reference TRBV28 and TRBJ2-1, is DVKVTQSSRYLVKRTGEKVFLECVQDMDHENMFWYRQDPGLGLRLIYFSYDVKMKEKGDIPEGYSVSREKKERFSLILESASTNQTSMYLCASSLLAGGSYNEQFFGPGTRLTVL.

This clone was counted ten times or more. The chain carries TRBV29-1 and TRBJ2-2; 7 positions match TRBD2. V trimming: 5 bases; J trimming: 4 bases; junction bases outside the gene matches: 4. The CDR3 totals 13 residues. Germline CDR1 and CDR2: SQVTM and ANQGSEA. The CDR3 coding sequence is TGCAGCGTTTGGCTAGCGGTCACCGGGGAGCTGTTTTTT. Protein product: CSVWLAVTGELFF.

The table lists this clone with a count of one. The J gene is TRBJ1-5, the V gene TRBV24-1; D not resolved. This CDR3 contains 14 residues. Deletions cut 5 bases from V and 5 bases from J, with 12 bases between. Germline V gene data show CDR1 as KGHDR and CDR2 as SFDVKD. CDR3 sequence (DNA): TGTGCCACCAGTGGTACGAAGCGTTATCAGCCCCAGCATTTT. This gives the protein CATSGTKRYQPQHF.

The genes are TRBV27 and TRBJ2-3; TRBD2 aligns across 16 bases. Germline V CDR1 and CDR2: MNHEY, SMNVEV (reference sequence). This CDR3 has 18 residues. The junction had 6 bases not matched to a gene; V was cut back by 6 bases and J by 0 bases. CDR3 sequence: CASSLPGLAGGSTDTQYF. The CDR3 bases are TGTGCCAGCAGCCTACCGGGACTAGCGGGGGGGAGCACAGATACGCAGTATTTT.

This clone has just one count. V is TRBV7-2 and J is TRBJ1-1; D might be TRBD1 (6 bases). This CDR3 region has 15 residues. The germline gives CDR1 SGHTA, CDR2 FQGNSA. The V end was cut by 5 bases, the J end by 1 base, with 14 bases between. CDR3 region: CASSVQGLGNTEAFF. As DNA, the CDR3 is TGTGCCAGCAGCGTACAGGGTCTAGGGAACACTGAAGCTTTCTTT.

V and J are TRBV6-5 and TRBJ2-2, with 8 nucleotides matching TRBD2. The CDR3 runs to 15 residues. Germline lookup yields CDR1 MNHEY and CDR2 SVGAGI. V trimming: 7 bases; J trimming: 5 bases; junction bases outside the gene matches: 9. The CDR3 nucleotides are TGTGCCAGCAACCGGGGGGGTTCGGGTACCGGGGAGCTGTTTTTT. Protein product: CASNRGGSGTGELFF.

J is TRBJ1-1 and V is TRBV19, with a weak D call TRBD1 (6 bases). The V gene's germline CDR1 is LNHDA and CDR2 SQIVND (reference sequence). V dropped 4 bases and J dropped 1 base, with 22 bases sitting between them. The CDR3 has 18 residues. The DNA for the CDR3 is TGTGCCAGTAGTACGGGTCCGTACAGGGATGGGGCGAACACTGAAGCTTTCTTT. Protein: CASSTGPYRDGANTEAFF.

This clone was seen only a few times. The J gene is TRBJ2-7, the V gene TRBV19; D is possibly TRBD1 (6 bases). Germline lookup yields CDR1 LNHDA and CDR2 SQIVND (reference sequence). This CDR3 is built from 16 residues. The germline V and J ends were trimmed by 4 bases and 5 bases, with 21 bases remaining between them. CDR3 amino acids: CASSRSRGPEGNEQYF. For the CDR3, the DNA is TGTGCCAGTAGTAGGAGCAGGGGACCCGAAGGCAACGAGCAGTACTTC.

The table lists this clone with many counts. V gene TRBV6-5 combines with J gene TRBJ1-1; a weak D match, TRBD1 (6 bases). The V gene lost 6 bases and the J gene lost 0 bases, with 8 bases spanning the gap. The CDR3 is made up of 13 amino acids. The germline V gene encodes CDR1 MNHEY and CDR2 SVGAGI. In DNA, the CDR3 is TGTGCCAGCAGGGACAGACTGAACACTGAAGCTTTCTTT. Translated, it gives CASRDRLNTEAFF.